This T cell receptor beta chain was recorded in a study of blood T cell repertoires in COVID-19. The overall study: The origin of the acute and convalescent COVID-19 samples was the United States, Italy and Spain. PBMCs, B-cell-depleted T cells, or T cells were the source of the cDNA or gDNA that made up the material.

Clones were sequenced by immunoSEQ multiplex PCR, and TCRdb holds only the in-frame ones, with some missing. The table lists approximately 260,000 clones, roughly four fifths of them singletons. Material: peripheral blood. The receptor's source is an elderly woman with acute or convalescent COVID-19.

Here the CDR3 reads CAIRSVTQYGYTF. The CDR3 DNA reads TGTGCCATCAGGTCAGTTACCCAGTACGGCTACACCTTC. This chain links TRBV10-3 with TRBJ1-2; D is unclear. V was shortened by 6 bases and J by 8 bases, with 16 bases between the two germline ends. In germline, CDR1 is ENHRY, CDR2 SYGVKD. The CDR3 extends over 13 amino acids.